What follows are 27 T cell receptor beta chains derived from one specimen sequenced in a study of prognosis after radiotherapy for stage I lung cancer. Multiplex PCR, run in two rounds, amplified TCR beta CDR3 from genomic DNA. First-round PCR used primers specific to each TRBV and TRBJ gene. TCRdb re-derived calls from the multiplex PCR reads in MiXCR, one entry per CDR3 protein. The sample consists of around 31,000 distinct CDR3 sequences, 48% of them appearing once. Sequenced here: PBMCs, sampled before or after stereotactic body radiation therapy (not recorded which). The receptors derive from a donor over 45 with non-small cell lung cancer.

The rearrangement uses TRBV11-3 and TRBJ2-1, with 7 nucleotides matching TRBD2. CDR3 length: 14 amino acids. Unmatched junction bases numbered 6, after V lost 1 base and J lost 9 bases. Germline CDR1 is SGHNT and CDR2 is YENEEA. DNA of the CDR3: TGTGCCAGCAGCTTAGGGGCTAGCGGTAGTGAGCAGTTCTTC. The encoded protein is CASSLGASGSEQFF. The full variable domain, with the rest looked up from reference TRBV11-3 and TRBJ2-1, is EAGVVQSPRYKIIEKKQPVAFWCNPISGHNTLYWYLQNLGQGPELLIRYENEEAVDDSQLPKDRFSAERLKGVDSTLKIQPAELGDSAVYLCASSLGASGSEQFFGPGTRLTVL.

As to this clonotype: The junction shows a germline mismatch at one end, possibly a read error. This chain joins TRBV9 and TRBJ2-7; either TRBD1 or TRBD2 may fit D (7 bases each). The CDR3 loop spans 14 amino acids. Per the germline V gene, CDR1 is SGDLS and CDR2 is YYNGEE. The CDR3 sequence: CASSAGQGGYDQYF. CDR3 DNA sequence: TGTGCCAGCAGCGCGGGGCAGGGGGGGTACGATCAGTACTTC. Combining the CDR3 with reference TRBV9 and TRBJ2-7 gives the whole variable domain DSGVTQTPKHLITATGQRVTLRCSPRSGDLSVYWYQQSLDQGLQFLIQYYNGEERAKGNILERFSAQQFPDLHSELNLSSLELGDSALYFCASSAGQGGYDQYFGPGTRLTVT.

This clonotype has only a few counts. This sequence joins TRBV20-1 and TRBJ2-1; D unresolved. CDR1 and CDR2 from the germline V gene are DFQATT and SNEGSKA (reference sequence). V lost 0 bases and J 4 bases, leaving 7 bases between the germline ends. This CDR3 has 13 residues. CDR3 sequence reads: CSARDRNYNEQFF. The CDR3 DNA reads TGCAGTGCTAGAGATCGGAATTACAATGAGCAGTTCTTC.

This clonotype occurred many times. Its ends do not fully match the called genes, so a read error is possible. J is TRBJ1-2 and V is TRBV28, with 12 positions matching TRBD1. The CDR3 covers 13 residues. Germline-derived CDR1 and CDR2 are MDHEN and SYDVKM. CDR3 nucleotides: TGTGCCAGCAGACCCCCCGGGACAGGGGGCGCTTCCTTC. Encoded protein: CASRPPGTGGASF.

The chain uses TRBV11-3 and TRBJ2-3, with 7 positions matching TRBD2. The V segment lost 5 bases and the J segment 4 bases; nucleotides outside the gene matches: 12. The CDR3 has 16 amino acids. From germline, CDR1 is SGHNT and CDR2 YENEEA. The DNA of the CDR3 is TGTGCCAGCAGCAAAAGACTAGCTGGGGAGGCAGATACGCAGTATTTT. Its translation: CASSKRLAGEADTQYF.

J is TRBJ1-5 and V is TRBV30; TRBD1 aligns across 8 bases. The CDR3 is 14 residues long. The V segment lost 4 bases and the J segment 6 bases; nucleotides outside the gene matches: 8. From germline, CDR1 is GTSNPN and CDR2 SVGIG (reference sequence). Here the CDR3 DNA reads TGTGCCTGGACCTCAGGGGGCGCGGGTCAGCCCCAGCATTTT. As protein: CAWTSGGAGQPQHF.

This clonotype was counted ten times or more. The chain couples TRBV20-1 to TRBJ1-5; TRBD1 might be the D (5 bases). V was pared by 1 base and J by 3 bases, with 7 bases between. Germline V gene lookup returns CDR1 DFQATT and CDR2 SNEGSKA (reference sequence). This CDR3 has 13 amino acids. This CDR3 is CSARGTINQPQHF. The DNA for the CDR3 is TGCAGTGCTAGAGGGACAATCAATCAGCCCCAGCATTTT.

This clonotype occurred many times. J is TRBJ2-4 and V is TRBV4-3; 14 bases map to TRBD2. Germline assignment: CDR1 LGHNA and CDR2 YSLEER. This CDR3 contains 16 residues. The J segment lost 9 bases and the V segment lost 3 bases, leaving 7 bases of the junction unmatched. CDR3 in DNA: TGCGCCAGCAGCCAGGGGACTAGCGGGAGTCGGGGCATTCAGTACTTC. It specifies CASSQGTSGSRGIQYF.

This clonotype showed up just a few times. CDR3 residues: CASGGGNGNTIYF. CDR3 nucleotides: TGTGCCAGCGGAGGGGGCAACGGAAACACCATATATTTT. The J gene is TRBJ1-3, the V gene TRBV7-2; 7 nucleotides agree with TRBD1. Per the germline V gene, CDR1 is SGHTA and CDR2 is FQGNSA. V was pared by 8 bases and J by 4 bases, with 5 bases of the junction left unmatched. This CDR3 contains 13 residues.

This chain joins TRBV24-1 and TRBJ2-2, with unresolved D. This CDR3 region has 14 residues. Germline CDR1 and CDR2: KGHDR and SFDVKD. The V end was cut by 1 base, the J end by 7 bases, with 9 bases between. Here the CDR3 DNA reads TGTGCCACCAGTGATTTATGGGATGACGGGGAGCTGTTTTTT. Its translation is CATSDLWDDGELFF.

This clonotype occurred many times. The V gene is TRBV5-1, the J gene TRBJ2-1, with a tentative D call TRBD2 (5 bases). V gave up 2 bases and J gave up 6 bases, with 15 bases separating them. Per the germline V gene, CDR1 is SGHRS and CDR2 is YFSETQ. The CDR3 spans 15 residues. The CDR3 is CASSFGLSSGNEQFF. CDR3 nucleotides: TGCGCCAGCAGCTTCGGACTCTCAAGCGGCAATGAGCAGTTCTTC.

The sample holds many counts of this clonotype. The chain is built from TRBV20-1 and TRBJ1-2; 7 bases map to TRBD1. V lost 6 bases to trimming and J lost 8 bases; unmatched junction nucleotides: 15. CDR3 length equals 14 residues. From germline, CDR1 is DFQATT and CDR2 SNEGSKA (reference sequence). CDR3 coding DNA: TGCAGTGCCTCAAGAGAAGAGGGGGCAGGAGGCTACACCTTC. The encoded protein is CSASREEGAGGYTF.

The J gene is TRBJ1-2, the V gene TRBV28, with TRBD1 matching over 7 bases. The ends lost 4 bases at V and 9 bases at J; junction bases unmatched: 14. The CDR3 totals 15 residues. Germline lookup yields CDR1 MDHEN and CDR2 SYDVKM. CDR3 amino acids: CASSSSCRGGGCYTF. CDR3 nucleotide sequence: TGTGCCAGCAGTTCCTCGTGCAGGGGGGGTGGTTGCTACACCTTC.

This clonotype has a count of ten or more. The CDR3 DNA sequence: TGTGCCACCGGGAGGGGCTTCAACACCGGGGAGCTGTTTTTT. The encoded protein is CATGRGFNTGELFF. This chain joins TRBV24-1 and TRBJ2-2, with 7 bases identical to TRBD2. J was trimmed by 2 bases and V by 9 bases; bases with no gene match: 5. Germline-derived CDR1 and CDR2 are KGHDR and SFDVKD. The CDR3 is 14 residues long.

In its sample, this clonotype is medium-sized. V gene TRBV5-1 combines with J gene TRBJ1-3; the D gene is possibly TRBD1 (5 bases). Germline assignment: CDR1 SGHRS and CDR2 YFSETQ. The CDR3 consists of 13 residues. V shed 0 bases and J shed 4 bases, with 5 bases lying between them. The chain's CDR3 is CASSLGQGNTIYF. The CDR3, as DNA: TGCGCCAGCAGCTTGGGACAGGGAAACACCATATATTTT.

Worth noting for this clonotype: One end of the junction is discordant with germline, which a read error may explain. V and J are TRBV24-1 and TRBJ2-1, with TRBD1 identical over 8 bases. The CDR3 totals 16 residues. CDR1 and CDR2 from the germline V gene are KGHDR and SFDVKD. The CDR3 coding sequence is TGTACCACCAGTGATCGGATTGGGACAGGAATCAATGAGCAGTTCTTC. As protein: CTTSDRIGTGINEQFF.

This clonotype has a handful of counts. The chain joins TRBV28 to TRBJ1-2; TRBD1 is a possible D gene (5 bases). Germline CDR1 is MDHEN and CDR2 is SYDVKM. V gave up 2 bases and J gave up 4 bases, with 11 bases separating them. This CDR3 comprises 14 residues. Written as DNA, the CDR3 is TGTGCCAGCAGTTTAGGAGGGGACCTCTATGGCTACACCTTC. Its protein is CASSLGGDLYGYTF.

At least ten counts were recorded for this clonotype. The CDR3 is CSASNRVETQYF. The DNA of the CDR3 is TGCAGTGCTAGTAACAGGGTCGAGACCCAGTACTTC. This chain joins TRBV20-1 and TRBJ2-5; tentatively, D is TRBD1 (6 bases). Germline assignment: CDR1 DFQATT and CDR2 SNEGSKA (reference sequence). V was pared by 3 bases and J by 5 bases, with 10 bases between. The CDR3 contains 12 residues.

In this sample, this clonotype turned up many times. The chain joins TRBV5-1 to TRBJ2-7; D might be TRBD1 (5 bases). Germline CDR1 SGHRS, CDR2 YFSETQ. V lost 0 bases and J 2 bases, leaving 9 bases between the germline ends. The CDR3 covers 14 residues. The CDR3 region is CASSLVQETYEQYF. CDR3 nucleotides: TGCGCCAGCAGCTTGGTACAGGAAACCTACGAGCAGTACTTC. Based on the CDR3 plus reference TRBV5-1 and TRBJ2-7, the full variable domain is KAGVTQTPRYLIKTRGQQVTLSCSPISGHRSVSWYQQTPGQGLQFLFEYFSETQRNKGNFPGRFSGRQFSNSRSEMNVSTLELGDSALYLCASSLVQETYEQYFGPGTRLTVT.

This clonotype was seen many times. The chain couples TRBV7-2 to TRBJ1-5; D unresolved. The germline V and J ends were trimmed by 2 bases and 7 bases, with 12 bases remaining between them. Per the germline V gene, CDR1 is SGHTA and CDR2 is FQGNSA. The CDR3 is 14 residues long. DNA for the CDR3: TGTGCCAGCAGCTTAATGGCAGGTGGGCAGCCCCAGCATTTT. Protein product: CASSLMAGGQPQHF.

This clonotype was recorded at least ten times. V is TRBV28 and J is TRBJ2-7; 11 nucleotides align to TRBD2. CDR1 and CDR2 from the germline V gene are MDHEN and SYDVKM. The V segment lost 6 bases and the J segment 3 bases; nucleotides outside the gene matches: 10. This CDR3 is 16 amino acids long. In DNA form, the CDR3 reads TGTGCCAGCAGCACTAGCGGGGGATCATCCAACTACGAGCAGTACTTC. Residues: CASSTSGGSSNYEQYF.

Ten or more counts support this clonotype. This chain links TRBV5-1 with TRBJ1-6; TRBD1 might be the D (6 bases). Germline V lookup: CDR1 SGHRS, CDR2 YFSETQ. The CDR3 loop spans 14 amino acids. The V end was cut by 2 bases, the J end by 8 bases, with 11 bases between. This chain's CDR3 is CASSFSGDDSPLHF. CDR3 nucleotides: TGCGCCAGCAGCTTTTCAGGGGATGATTCACCCCTCCACTTT.

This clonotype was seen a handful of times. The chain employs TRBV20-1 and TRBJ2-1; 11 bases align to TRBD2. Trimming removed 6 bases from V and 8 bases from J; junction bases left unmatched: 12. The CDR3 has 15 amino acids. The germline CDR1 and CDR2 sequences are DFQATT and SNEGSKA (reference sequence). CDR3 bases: TGCAGTGCCTTAGCGGGGGGGCCACGGTGGCATGAGCAGTTCTTC. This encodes CSALAGGPRWHEQFF.

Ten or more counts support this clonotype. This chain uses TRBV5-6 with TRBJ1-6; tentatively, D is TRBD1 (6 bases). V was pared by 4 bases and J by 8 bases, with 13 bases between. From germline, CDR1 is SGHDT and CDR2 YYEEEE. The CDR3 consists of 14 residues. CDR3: CASSRGGQDSPLHF. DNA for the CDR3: TGTGCCAGCAGCCGCGGGGGGCAGGATTCACCCCTCCACTTT.

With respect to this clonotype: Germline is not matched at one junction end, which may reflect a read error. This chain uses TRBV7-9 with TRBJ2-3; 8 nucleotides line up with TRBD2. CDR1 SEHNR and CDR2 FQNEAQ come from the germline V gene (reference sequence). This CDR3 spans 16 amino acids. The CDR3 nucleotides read TGTGCCAACAGCGCCCGGACTAGCTGGAGGGTGGATACGCAGTATTTT. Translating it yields CANSARTSWRVDTQYF.

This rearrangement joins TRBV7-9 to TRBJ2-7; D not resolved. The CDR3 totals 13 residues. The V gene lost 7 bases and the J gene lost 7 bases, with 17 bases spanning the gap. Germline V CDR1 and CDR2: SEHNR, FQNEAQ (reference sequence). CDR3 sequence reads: CASTATGPWEQYF. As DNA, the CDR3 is TGTGCCAGCACCGCGACCGGGCCATGGGAGCAGTACTTC.

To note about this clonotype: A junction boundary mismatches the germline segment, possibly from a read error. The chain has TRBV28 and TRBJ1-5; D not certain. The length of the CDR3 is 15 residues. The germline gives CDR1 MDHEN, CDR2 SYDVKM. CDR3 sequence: CACSREFGDDQPQHF. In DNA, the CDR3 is TGTGCCTGCAGTCGAGAATTCGGAGACGATCAGCCCCAGCATTTT.